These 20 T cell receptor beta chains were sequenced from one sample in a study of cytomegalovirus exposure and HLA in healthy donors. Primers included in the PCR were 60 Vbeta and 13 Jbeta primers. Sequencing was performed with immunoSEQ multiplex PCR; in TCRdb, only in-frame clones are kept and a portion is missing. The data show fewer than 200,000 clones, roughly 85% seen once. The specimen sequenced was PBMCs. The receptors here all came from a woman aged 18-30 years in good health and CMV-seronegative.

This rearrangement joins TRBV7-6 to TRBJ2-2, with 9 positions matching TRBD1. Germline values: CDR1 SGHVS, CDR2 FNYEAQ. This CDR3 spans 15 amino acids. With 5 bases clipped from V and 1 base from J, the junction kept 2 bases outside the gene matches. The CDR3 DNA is TGTGCCAGCAGCAAGGGACAGGGGAACACCGGGGAGCTGTTTTTT. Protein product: CASSKGQGNTGELFF.

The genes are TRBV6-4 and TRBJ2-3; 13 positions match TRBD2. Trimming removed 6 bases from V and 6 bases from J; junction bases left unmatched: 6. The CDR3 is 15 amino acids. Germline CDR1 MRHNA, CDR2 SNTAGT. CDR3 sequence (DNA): TGTGCCAGCAGCATTACTAGCGGGGGGGCCGATACGCAGTATTTT. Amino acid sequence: CASSITSGGADTQYF.

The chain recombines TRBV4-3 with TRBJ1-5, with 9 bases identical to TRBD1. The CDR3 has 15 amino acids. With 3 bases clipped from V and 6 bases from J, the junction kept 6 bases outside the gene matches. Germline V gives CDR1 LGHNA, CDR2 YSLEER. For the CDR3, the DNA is TGCGCCAGCAGCCAGGACACAGGGGGCACTCAGCCCCAGCATTTT. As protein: CASSQDTGGTQPQHF.

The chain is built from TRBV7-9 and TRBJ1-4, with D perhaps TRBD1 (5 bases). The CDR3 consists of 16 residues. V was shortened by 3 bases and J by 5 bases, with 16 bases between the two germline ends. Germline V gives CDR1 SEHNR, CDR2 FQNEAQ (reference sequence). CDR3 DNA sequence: TGTGCCAGCAGCTTGGGCAGGGCGGCCTTAAATGAAAAACTGTTTTTT. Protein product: CASSLGRAALNEKLFF.

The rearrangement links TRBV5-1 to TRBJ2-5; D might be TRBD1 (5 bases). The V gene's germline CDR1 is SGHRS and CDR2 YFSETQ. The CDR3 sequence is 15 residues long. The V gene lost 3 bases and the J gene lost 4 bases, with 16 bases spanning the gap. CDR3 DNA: TGCGCCAGCAGCTCGATTACGGCTAGGGGAGAGACCCAGTACTTC. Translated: CASSSITARGETQYF.

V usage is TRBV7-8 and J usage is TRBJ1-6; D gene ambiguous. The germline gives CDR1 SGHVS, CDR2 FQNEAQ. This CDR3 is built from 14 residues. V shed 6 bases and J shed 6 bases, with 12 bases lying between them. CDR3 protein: CASSPGGSNSPLHF. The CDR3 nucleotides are TGTGCCAGCAGTCCCGGAGGGAGTAATTCACCCCTCCACTTT.

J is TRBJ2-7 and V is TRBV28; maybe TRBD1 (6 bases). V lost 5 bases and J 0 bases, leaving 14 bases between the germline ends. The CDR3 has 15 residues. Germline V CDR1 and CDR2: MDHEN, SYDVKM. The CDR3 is CASSPSGGSSYEQYF. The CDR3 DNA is TGTGCCAGCAGTCCCTCTGGGGGCAGCTCCTACGAGCAGTACTTC. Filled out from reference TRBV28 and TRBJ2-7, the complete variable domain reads DVKVTQSSRYLVKRTGEKVFLECVQDMDHENMFWYRQDPGLGLRLIYFSYDVKMKEKGDIPEGYSVSREKKERFSLILESASTNQTSMYLCASSPSGGSSYEQYFGPGTRLTVT.

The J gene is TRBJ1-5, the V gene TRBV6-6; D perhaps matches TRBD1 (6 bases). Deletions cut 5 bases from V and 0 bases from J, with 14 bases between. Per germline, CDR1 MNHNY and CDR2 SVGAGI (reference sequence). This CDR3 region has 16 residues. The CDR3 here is CASSRQQGDSNQPQHF. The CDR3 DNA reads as TGTGCCAGCAGTCGTCAACAGGGAGATAGCAATCAGCCCCAGCATTTT.

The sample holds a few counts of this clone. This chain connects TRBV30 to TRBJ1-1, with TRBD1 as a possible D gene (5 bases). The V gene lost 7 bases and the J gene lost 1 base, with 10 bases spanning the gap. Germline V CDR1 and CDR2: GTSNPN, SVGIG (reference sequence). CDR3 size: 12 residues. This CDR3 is CASPGGNTEAFF. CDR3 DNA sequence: TGTGCCTCCCCCGGGGGGAACACTGAAGCTTTCTTT.

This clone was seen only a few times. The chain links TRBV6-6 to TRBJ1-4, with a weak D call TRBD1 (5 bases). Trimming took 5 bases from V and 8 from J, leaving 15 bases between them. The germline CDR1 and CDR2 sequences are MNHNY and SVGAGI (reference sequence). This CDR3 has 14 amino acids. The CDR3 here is CASSATGAGEKLFF. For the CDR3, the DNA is TGTGCCAGCAGTGCAACAGGAGCGGGAGAAAAACTGTTTTTT.

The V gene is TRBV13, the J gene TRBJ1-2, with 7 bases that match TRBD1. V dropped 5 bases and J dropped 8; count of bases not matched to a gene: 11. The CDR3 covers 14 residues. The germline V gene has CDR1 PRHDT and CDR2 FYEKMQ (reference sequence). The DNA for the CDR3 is TGTGCCAGCAGCCAAAAAACAGGGGAATCAGGCTACACCTTC. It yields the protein CASSQKTGESGYTF.

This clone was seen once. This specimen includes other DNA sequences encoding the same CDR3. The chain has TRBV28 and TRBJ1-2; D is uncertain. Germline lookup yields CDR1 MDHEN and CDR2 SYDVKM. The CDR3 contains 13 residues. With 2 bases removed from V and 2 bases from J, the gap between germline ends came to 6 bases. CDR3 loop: CASSLGQNYGYTF. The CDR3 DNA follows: TGTGCCAGCAGTTTAGGGCAGAACTATGGCTACACCTTC.

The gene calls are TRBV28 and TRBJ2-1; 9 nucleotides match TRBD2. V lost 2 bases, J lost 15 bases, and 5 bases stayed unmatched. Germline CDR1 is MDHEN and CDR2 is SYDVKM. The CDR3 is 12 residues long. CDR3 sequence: CASSLRGLATFF. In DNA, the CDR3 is TGTGCCAGCAGTTTACGGGGACTAGCTACGTTCTTC.

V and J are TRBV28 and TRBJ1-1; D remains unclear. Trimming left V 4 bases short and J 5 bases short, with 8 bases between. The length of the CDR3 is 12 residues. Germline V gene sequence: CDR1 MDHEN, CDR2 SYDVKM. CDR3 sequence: CASSSIETEAFF. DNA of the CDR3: TGTGCCAGCAGTTCCATTGAGACTGAAGCTTTCTTT.

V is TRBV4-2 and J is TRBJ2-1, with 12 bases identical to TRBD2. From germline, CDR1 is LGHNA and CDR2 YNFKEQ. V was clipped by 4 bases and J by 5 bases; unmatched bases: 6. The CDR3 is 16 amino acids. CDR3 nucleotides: TGTGCCAGCAGCCCGAGACTAGCGGGAGTGGACAATGAGCAGTTCTTC. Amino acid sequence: CASSPRLAGVDNEQFF.

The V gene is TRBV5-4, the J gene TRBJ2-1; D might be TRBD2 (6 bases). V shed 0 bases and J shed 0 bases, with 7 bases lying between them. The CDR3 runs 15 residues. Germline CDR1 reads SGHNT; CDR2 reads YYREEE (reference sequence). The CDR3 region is CASSLETSSYNEQFF. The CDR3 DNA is TGTGCCAGCAGCTTGGAGACTAGCTCCTACAATGAGCAGTTCTTC.

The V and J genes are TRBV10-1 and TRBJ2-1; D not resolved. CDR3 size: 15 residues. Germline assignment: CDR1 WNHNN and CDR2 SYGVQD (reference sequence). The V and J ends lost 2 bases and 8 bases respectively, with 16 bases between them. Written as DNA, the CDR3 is TGCGCCAGCAGTGAGAGTCGGCAGGTTGTGCATGAGCAGTTCTTC. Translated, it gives CASSESRQVVHEQFF.

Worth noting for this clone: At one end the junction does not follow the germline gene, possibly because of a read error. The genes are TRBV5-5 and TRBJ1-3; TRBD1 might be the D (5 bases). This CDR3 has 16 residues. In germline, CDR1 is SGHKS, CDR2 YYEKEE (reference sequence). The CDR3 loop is CASTLWGRGDGNTIYF. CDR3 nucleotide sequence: TGTGCCAGCACCTTGTGGGGAAGGGGTGACGGAAACACCATATATTTT.

DNA of the CDR3: TGTGCCAGCAGCGAGGAGGGTGCAACTAATGAAAAACTGTTTTTT. This encodes CASSEEGATNEKLFF. The gene calls are TRBV9 and TRBJ1-4; unclear D gene. CDR1 is SGDLS, CDR2 YYNGEE, per germline. Trimming removed 3 bases at V and 0 bases at J, with 9 bases between. The CDR3 covers 15 residues.

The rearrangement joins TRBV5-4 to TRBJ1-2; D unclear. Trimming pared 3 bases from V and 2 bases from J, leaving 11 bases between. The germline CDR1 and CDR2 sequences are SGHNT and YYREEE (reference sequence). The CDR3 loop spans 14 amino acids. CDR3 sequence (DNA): TGTGCCAGCAGCTGGGCGGGATTGAACTATGGCTACACCTTC. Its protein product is CASSWAGLNYGYTF.